Listed here is a single T cell receptor beta chain. Its specificity is unknown. V trimming: 7 bases; J trimming: 0 bases; junction bases outside the gene matches: 8. The CDR3 consists of 14 residues. CDR1 and CDR2 (germline): SQVTM, ANQGSEA. This sample was included in a study of beta chain features in type 1 diabetes. Overall study findings and caveats: Across all four CD4+ subsets, people with type 1 diabetes showed modestly shorter TCRB CDR3s.

The investigators reverse transcribed all of the isolated RNA, so they sequenced expressed TCRB transcripts. Libraries were prepared by immunoSEQ multiplex PCR; TCRdb keeps only in-frame clonotypes and omits some of them. The table includes about 16,000 clones, just over 70% detected once. The clonotype was recovered from a man in his thirties or forties with type 1 diabetes. Material: stem cell memory CD4+ T cells from blood. This sequence joins TRBV29-1 and TRBJ2-7; TRBD2 agrees at 8 bases. The CDR3 nucleotides are TGCAGCGCCAGAAGCGGGGGCCTCTCCTACGAGCAGTACTTC. Translation: CSARSGGLSYEQYF.